The clone carrying this T cell receptor beta chain was counted at least ten times. What was amplified from RNA transcripts were TCR beta CDR3 regions. In the first-round RT-PCR of the TCR CDR3, the HTBI primer set was used. One entry per CDR3 protein results from TCRdb running MiXCR on the multiplex PCR reads. The sample holds about 92,000 distinct CDR3 sequences, around 52% seen once. The sample belongs to a study of T cells in Graves' hyperthyroidism and ophthalmopathy. Hyperthyroidism had been newly diagnosed in patients aged 18 to 65, and its duration was under 2 months. Orbital computed tomography, thyroid ultrasound, serum thyroxine and TRAb, and clinical symptoms together informed the diagnoses. Cells are PBMCs isolated from around 9.4 ml of fresh blood. The material sequenced was blood. This TCR was sampled from a woman aged 40 to 50 with Graves' hyperthyroidism.

Here the CDR3 DNA reads TGTGCCAGCAGCGGCGGCGGCTACGAGCAGTACTTC. Translation: CASSGGGYEQYF. V gene TRBV6-6 combines with J gene TRBJ2-7; D gene unclear. Germline V gives CDR1 MNHNY, CDR2 SVGAGI (reference sequence). V was clipped by 6 bases and J by 3 bases, with 9 bases between them. There are 12 residues in the CDR3.